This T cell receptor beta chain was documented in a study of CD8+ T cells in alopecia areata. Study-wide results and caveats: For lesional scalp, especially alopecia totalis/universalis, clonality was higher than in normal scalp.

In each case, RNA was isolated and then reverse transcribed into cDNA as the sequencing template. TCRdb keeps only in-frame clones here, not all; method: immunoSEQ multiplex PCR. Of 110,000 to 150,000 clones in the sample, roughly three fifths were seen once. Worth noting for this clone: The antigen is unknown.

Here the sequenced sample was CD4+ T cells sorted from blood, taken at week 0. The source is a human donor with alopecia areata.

The CDR3 DNA reads as TGCAGCGTTGGTCGGATGGGGAACACTGAAGCTTTCTTT. Translation gives CSVGRMGNTEAFF. V gene TRBV29-1 combines with J gene TRBJ1-1; D is undetermined. The germline V gene has CDR1 SQVTM and CDR2 ANQGSEA. The CDR3 has 13 residues. The germline V and J ends were trimmed by 4 bases and 1 base, with 10 bases remaining between them.